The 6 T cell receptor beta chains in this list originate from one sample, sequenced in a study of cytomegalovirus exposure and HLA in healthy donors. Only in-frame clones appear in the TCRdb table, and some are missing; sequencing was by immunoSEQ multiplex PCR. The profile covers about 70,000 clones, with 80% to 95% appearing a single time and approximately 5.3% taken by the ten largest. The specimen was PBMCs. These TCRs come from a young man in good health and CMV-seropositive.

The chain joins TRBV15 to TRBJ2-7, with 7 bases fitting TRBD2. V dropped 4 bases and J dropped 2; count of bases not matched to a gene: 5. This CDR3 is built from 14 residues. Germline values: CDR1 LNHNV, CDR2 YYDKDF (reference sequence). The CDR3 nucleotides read TGTGCCACCAGCAAGCGGGACCGCACCTACGAGCAGTACTTC. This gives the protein CATSKRDRTYEQYF.

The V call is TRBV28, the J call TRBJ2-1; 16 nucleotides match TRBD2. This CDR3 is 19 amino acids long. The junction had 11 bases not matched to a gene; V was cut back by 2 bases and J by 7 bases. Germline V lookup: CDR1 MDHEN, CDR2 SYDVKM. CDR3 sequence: CASSLGGTSGRALRNEQFF. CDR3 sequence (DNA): TGTGCCAGCAGTTTAGGGGGGACTAGCGGGAGGGCCCTTAGGAATGAGCAGTTCTTC.

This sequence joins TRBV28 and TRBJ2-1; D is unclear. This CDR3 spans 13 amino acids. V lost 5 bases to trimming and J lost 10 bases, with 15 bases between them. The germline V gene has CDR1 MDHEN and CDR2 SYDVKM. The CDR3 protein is CASSPGIKMEQFF. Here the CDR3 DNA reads TGTGCCAGCAGTCCTGGCATCAAAATGGAGCAGTTCTTC.

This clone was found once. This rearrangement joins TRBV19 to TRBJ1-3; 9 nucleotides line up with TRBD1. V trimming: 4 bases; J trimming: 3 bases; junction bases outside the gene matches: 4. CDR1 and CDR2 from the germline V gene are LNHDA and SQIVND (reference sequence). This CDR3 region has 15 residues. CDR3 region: CASSTGTGSGNTIYF. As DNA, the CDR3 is TGTGCCAGTAGTACCGGGACAGGGAGTGGAAACACCATATATTTT.

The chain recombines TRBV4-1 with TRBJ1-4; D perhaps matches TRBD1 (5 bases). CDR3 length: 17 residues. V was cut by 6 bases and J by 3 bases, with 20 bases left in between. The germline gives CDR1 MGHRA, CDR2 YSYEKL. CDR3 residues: CASRPQVAPSPNEKLFF. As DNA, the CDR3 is TGCGCCAGCAGGCCACAGGTGGCTCCGAGCCCTAATGAAAAACTGTTTTTT.

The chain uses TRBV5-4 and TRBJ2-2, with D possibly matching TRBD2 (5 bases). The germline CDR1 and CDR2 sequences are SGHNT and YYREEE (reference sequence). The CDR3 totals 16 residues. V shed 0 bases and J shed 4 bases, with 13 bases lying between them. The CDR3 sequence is CASSLAEGTVTGELFF. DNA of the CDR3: TGTGCCAGCAGCTTGGCCGAGGGTACAGTCACCGGGGAGCTGTTTTTT.